This T cell receptor (beta chain) was retrieved from a study of early T cells in non-severe SARS-CoV-2 infection. Study at large: Alpha and beta chains were unpaired, from unsorted whole-blood bulk RNA. Whole-study results and caveats: The matching step, a VDJdb search, favored anti-spike CD8 responses and missed private and CD4 specificities.

The germline V gene has CDR1 SGHDT and CDR2 YYEEEE. V lost 5 bases and J lost 5, with 11 bases in between. The CDR3 covers 13 residues. This clonotype was counted many times. Its antigen is unknown. Individual cDNA molecules carried attached unique molecular identifiers. MiXCR was run by TCRdb on the 5' RACE reads, yielding one entry per CDR3 protein. The profile covers roughly 51,000 distinct CDR3 sequences, with more than 6.5% appearing a single time and roughly 6% taken by the ten largest. The sequence derives from an adult who was a healthcare worker with PCR-confirmed SARS-CoV-2 infection or an uninfected control (not recorded which). The sample consisted of whole blood. This chain uses TRBV5-6 with TRBJ2-1; either TRBD1 or TRBD2 may supply D (5 bases each). The DNA of the CDR3 is TGTGCCAGCAGTCGGGGCCGTAACAATGAGCAGTTCTTC. Amino acid sequence: CASSRGRNNEQFF.